This T cell receptor beta chain was sequenced in a study of blood T cells in healthy people across ages. Study-level points and caveats: Unsorted PBMCs ruled out conclusive naive versus antigen-experienced comparison.

CDR3 length: 15 residues. V was pared by 2 bases and J by 2 bases, with 15 bases between. Germline-derived CDR1 and CDR2 are DFQATT and SNEGSKA (reference sequence). This clonotype was detected many times. The antigen is unknown. A second PCR, run for about 7 to 11 cycles, used a sample-barcoded 5' primer plus a J-beta primer mix. A 12-random-nucleotide template-switch adaptor tagged each cDNA molecule. TCRdb redid the calling of the 5' RACE reads with MiXCR, one entry per CDR3 protein. The profile covers 900,000 to 950,000 distinct CDR3 sequences, with under 35% appearing a single time and 9.5% to 13% taken by the ten largest. This sample was shared with a second study, whose subject was T cells of mothers and their children.

The sequence was collected from a woman between 40 and 55 years old in good health. The chain links TRBV20-1 to TRBJ2-5; D is unclear. The sequencing input was blood. Here the CDR3 reads CSARPPNIRQETQYF. The CDR3 DNA is TGCAGTGCTAGACCCCCGAATATAAGACAAGAGACCCAGTACTTC.